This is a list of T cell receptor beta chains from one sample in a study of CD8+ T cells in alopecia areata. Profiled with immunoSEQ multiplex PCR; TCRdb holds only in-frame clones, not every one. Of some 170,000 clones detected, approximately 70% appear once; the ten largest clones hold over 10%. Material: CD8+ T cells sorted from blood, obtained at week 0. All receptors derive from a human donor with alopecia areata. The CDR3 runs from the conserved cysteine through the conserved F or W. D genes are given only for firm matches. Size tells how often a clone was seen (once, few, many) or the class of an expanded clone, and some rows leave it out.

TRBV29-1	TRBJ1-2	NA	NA	TGCAGCGTTCCCAGGATTGTACCGGGAGGCTACACCTTC	CSVPRIVPGGYTF
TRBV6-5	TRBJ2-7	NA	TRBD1	TGTGCCAGCAGTTACTCAGGGACAGACTACGAGCAGTACTTC	CASSYSGTDYEQYF
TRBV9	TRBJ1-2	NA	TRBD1	TGTGCCAGCAGCCCAGGGGGGGGTGGCTACACCTTC	CASSPGGGGYTF
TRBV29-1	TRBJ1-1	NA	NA	TGCAGCGTTGAGTTGGGGACTGAAGCTTTCTTT	CSVELGTEAFF
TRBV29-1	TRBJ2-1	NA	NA	TGCAGCGTTGAGGGTGGGGATTCCTACAATGAGCAGTTCTTC	CSVEGGDSYNEQFF
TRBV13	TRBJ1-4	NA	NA	TGTGCCAGCAGCTCTAACTGGGGCTCAGAAAAACTGTTTTTT	CASSSNWGSEKLFF
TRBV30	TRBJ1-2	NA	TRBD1	TGTGCCTGGAGCCACACGGGACAGCTGCTTTATGGCTACACCTTC	CAWSHTGQLLYGYTF
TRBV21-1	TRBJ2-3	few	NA	TGTGCCAGCAGCACACAGACAATGAGGACAGATACGCAGTATTTT	CASSTQTMRTDTQYF
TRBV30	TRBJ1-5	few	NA	TGTGCCTGGGGGGCAGGGAGCAATCAGCCCCAGCATTTT	CAWGAGSNQPQHF
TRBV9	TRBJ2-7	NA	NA	TGTGCCAGCAGCGTAGCTACGACGCTCGGCGAGCAGTACTTC	CASSVATTLGEQYF
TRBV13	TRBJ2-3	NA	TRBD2	TGTGCCAGCAGCGTATCTAGCGGGGGTACAGATACGCAGTATTTT	CASSVSSGGTDTQYF
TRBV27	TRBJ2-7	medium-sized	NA	TGTGCCAGCAGTTTACAGGGAGCCAACTACGAGCAGTACTTC	CASSLQGANYEQYF
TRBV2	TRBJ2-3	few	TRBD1	TGTGCCAGCAGTGGAACAGGGGGCGCGTTTCTAACAGATACGCAGTATTTT	CASSGTGGAFLTDTQYF
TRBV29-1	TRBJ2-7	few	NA	TGCAGCGTTAAATCGGTCGAGCAGTACTTC	CSVKSVEQYF
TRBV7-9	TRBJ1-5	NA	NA	TGTGCCAGCAGCCAACCGGGGGCTAATCAGCCCCAGCATTTT	CASSQPGANQPQHF